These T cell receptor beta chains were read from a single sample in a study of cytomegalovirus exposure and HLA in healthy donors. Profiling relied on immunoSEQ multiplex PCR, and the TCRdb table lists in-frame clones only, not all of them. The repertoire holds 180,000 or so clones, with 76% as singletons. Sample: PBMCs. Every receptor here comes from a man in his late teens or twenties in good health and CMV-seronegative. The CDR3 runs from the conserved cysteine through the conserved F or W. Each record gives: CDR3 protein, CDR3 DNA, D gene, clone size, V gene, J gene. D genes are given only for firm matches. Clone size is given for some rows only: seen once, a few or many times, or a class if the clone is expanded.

CASSLAGTGEFGNTGELFF	TGTGCCAGCAGCTTAGCGGGGACAGGGGAATTTGGGAACACCGGGGAGCTGTTTTTT	TRBD1	NA	TRBV11-3	TRBJ2-2
CASSEASGTGGQKSYNSPLHF	TGTGCCAGCAGTGAAGCCTCGGGGACAGGGGGCCAAAAATCCTATAATTCACCCCTCCACTTT	TRBD1	NA	TRBV2	TRBJ1-6
CASQSRLYSNQPQHF	TGTGCCAGCCAATCCCGACTATATAGCAATCAGCCCCAGCATTTT	NA	NA	TRBV28	TRBJ1-5
CASSSNRGRDTQYF	TGTGCCAGTAGCTCGAACAGGGGAAGGGATACGCAGTATTTT	TRBD1	NA	TRBV19	TRBJ2-3
CASSPPGTSGPSYEQYF	TGCGCCAGCAGCCCCCCCGGGACTAGCGGACCCTCCTACGAGCAGTACTTC	TRBD2	few	TRBV5-1	TRBJ2-7
CASSVGSVVGDTQYF	TGTGCCAGCAGCGTAGGAAGTGTAGTCGGGGATACGCAGTATTTT	NA	few	TRBV9	TRBJ2-3
CASSRAAGREETQYF	TGTGCCAGCAGTCGTGCCGCGGGGCGGGAAGAGACCCAGTACTTC	NA	once	TRBV5-5	TRBJ2-5
CSARSQGIQHF	TGCAGCGCACGTTCACAGGGTATCCAGCATTTT	NA	NA	TRBV29-1	TRBJ1-5
CASKWAGSNNEQFF	TGTGCCAGCAAGTGGGCAGGATCCAACAATGAGCAGTTCTTC	NA	NA	TRBV2	TRBJ2-1
CASRQTGTGNTIYF	TGCGCCAGCAGACAGACAGGGACTGGAAACACCATATATTTT	TRBD1	few	TRBV10-2	TRBJ1-3
CASSYSQVTYSNQPQHF	TGTGCCAGCAGTTATTCACAGGTCACCTATAGCAATCAGCCCCAGCATTTT	NA	few	TRBV2	TRBJ1-5
CASSSERGGGTSYNEQFF	TGTGCCAGCAGCTCCGAGCGGGGGGGCGGTACCTCCTACAATGAGCAGTTCTTC	TRBD2	NA	TRBV11-1	TRBJ2-1
CASSQATGTAYGYTF	TGCGCCAGCAGCCAGGCCACCGGGACAGCCTATGGCTACACCTTC	TRBD1	NA	TRBV4-1	TRBJ1-2
CASSLSGTDTQYF	TGTGCCAGCAGTTTGAGCGGCACAGATACGCAGTATTTT	NA	NA	TRBV28	TRBJ2-3
CASSYSISSLSYEQYF	TGTGCCAGCAGTTACTCGATCTCTTCTCTATCCTACGAGCAGTACTTC	NA	NA	TRBV6-5	TRBJ2-7
CASSEGGQPQHF	TGTGCCAGCAGTGAAGGAGGTCAGCCCCAGCATTTT	NA	NA	TRBV2	TRBJ1-5
CASSRRTAGILYNEQFF	TGTGCCAGCAGCAGACGGACAGCGGGAATTCTCTACAATGAGCAGTTCTTC	NA	once	TRBV5-5	TRBJ2-1
CASSSLRGGADTDTQYF	TGTGCCAGCAGTTCGCTGAGGGGAGGGGCCGACACAGATACGCAGTATTTT	TRBD2	NA	TRBV27	TRBJ2-3
CASSLLRDTEAFF	TGCGCCAGCAGCTTACTCAGGGACACTGAAGCTTTCTTT	NA	NA	TRBV5-1	TRBJ1-1
CASSIDHRGYNQPQHF	TGTGCCAGTAGTATAGATCACCGGGGATACAATCAGCCCCAGCATTTT	NA	once	TRBV19	TRBJ1-5
CASSPSISGDTQYF	TGTGCCAGCAGCCCTAGTATATCCGGCGATACGCAGTATTTT	NA	NA	TRBV7-9	TRBJ2-3
CASTGDPGELFF	TGTGCCAGTACAGGGGATCCCGGGGAGCTGTTTTTT	TRBD1	NA	TRBV10-3	TRBJ2-2
CAITQGGSSYEQYF	TGTGCCATCACGCAGGGGGGTAGCTCCTACGAGCAGTACTTC	NA	NA	TRBV10-3	TRBJ2-7
CASSLTLARNYEQYF	TGCGCCAGCAGCTTGACGCTAGCGAGGAACTACGAGCAGTACTTC	NA	NA	TRBV5-1	TRBJ2-7
CSVGPTLAGGAGTQYF	TGCAGCGTTGGCCCCACGCTAGCGGGTGGGGCGGGGACCCAGTACTTC	TRBD2	NA	TRBV29-1	TRBJ2-5
CASSPHDRVNEKLFF	TGCGCCAGCAGCCCCCACGACAGGGTGAATGAAAAACTGTTTTTT	TRBD1	NA	TRBV4-1	TRBJ1-4
CASSPQGVYQPQHF	TGTGCCAGCAGCCCCCAGGGGGTTTATCAGCCCCAGCATTTT	TRBD1	few	TRBV7-9	TRBJ1-5
CASSLSWRGSSYNEQFF	TGTGCCAGCAGCTTATCTTGGCGGGGGAGCTCCTACAATGAGCAGTTCTTC	TRBD2	NA	TRBV7-3	TRBJ2-1
CATQVGVTMNTEAFF	TGTGCCACTCAAGTGGGAGTTACCATGAACACTGAAGCTTTCTTT	NA	NA	TRBV19	TRBJ1-1
CASSGQGTNEKLFF	TGTGCCAGCAGCGGACAGGGAACTAATGAAAAACTGTTTTTT	TRBD1	NA	TRBV9	TRBJ1-4
CASSPGTGATNTEAFF	TGTGCCAGCAGCCCCGGGACAGGGGCCACGAACACTGAAGCTTTCTTT	TRBD1	NA	TRBV5-4	TRBJ1-1
CASSNVQGYTF	TGTGCCAGCAGTAATGTACAGGGCTACACCTTC	NA	NA	TRBV6-5	TRBJ1-2
CASSLESFWTDTQYF	TGCGCCAGCAGCTTGGAGAGTTTTTGGACAGATACGCAGTATTTT	NA	NA	TRBV5-1	TRBJ2-3
CASSFLRGQVSGGYTF	TGTGCCAGCAGTTTTCTTCGTGGACAGGTTTCCGGTGGCTACACCTTC	TRBD1	once	TRBV28	TRBJ1-2